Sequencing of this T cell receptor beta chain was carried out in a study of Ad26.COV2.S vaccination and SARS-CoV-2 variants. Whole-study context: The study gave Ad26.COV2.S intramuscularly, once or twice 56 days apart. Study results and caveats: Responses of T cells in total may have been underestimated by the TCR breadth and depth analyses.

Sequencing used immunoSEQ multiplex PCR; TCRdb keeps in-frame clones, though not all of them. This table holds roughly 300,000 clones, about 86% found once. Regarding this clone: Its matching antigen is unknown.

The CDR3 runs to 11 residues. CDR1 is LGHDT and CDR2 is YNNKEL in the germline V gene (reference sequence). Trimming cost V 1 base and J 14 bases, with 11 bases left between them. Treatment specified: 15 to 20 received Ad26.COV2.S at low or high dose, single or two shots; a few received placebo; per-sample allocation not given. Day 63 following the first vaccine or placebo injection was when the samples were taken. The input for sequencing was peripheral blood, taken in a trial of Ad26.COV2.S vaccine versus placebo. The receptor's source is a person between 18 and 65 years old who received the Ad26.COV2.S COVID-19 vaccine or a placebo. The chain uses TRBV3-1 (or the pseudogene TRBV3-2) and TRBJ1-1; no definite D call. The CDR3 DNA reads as TGTGCCAGCAGCCAAGTTACGGTTTGGTTCTTT. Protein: CASSQVTVWFF.